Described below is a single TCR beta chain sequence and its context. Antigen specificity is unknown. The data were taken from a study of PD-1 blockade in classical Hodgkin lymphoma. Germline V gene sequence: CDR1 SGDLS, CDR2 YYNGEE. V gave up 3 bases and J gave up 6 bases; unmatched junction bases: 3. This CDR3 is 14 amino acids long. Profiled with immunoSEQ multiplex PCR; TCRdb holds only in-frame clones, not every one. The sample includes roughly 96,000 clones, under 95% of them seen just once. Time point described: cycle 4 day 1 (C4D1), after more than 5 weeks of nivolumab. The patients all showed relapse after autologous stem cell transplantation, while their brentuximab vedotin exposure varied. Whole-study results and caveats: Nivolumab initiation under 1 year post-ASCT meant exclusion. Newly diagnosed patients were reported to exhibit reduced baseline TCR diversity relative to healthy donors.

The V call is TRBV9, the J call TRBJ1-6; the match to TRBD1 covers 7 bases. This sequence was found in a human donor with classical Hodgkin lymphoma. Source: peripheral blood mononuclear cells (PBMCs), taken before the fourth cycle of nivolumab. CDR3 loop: CASSAQGPNSPLHF. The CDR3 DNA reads TGTGCCAGCAGCGCACAGGGGCCTAATTCACCCCTCCACTTT.